This T cell receptor beta chain was retrieved from a study of blood T cell repertoires in COVID-19. For the study at large: The United States, Italy and Spain supplied acute and convalescent COVID-19 samples. T cells, B-cell-depleted T cells, or PBMCs provided the cDNA or gDNA that served as material.

V shed 5 bases, J shed 4 bases, and the junction held 4 bases outside the gene matches. CDR3 length: 14 amino acids. Germline V lookup: CDR1 SNHLY, CDR2 FYNNEI. In the study's own analysis: Reference gene primers were amplified, and this amplification served to estimate nucleated cell counts. TCRdb's table, derived via immunoSEQ multiplex PCR, lists solely in-frame clones and lacks some. Clone size and V and J calls were adopted from that table, with D and trimming inferred from the DNA. The table shows hundreds of thousands of clones, with more than 80% occurring only once. Material for sequencing was peripheral blood. The rearrangement joins TRBV2 to TRBJ2-1, with 8 nucleotides matching TRBD2. This clonotype originated in a woman aged 25 to 39 with active or convalescent COVID-19. CDR3 DNA sequence: TGTGCCAGCAGTCTGCGCGGGGGGTACAATGAGCAGTTCTTC. Translating it yields CASSLRGGYNEQFF.